The rows below give T cell receptor beta chains drawn from one sample of a study of blood T cell repertoires in COVID-19. Assay used: immunoSEQ multiplex PCR; TCRdb lists only in-frame clones, some missing. Here the sample spans tens of thousands of clones, about 87% being singletons. The sample consisted of peripheral blood. These receptors all stem from a man aged 40-49 years with COVID-19, enrolled during active disease. The CDR3 runs from the conserved cysteine through the conserved F or W. The D gene is left open where the match is weak. Size is omitted from some rows. Given values are once, few, many or a class for expanded clones.

CDR3 length	V gene	D gene	clone size	J gene	CDR3 DNA	CDR3 protein
14	TRBV4-1	.	few	TRBJ2-7	TGCGCCAGCAGCCAAGTCAGGGGGGTTTACGAGCAGTACTTC	CASSQVRGVYEQYF
16	TRBV6-5	TRBD1	.	TRBJ1-3	TGTGCCAGCACTTACGGGACAGGGCTCTCTGGAAACACCATATATTTT	CASTYGTGLSGNTIYF
14	TRBV7-8	TRBD2	.	TRBJ2-7	TGTGCCAGCAGCGTAACTAGCGGAGTTTACGAGCAGTACTTC	CASSVTSGVYEQYF
14	TRBV7-9	.	.	TRBJ2-1	TGTGCCAGCAGCTCCGGCGGGCGCCCCAATGAGCAGTTCTTC	CASSSGGRPNEQFF
14	TRBV2	.	.	TRBJ1-6	TGTGCCAGCAGTTTTGGACACGAAAATTCACCCCTCCACTTT	CASSFGHENSPLHF
16	TRBV4-1	.	.	TRBJ1-1	TGCGCCAGCAGCCTCCCCCGGGAGGGGCGAAACACTGAAGCTTTCTTT	CASSLPREGRNTEAFF
16	TRBV4-1	.	.	TRBJ1-3	TGCGCCAGCAGCCAAGAGGGGGGACTCTCTGGAAACACCATATATTTT	CASSQEGGLSGNTIYF
15	TRBV27	.	.	TRBJ1-2	TGTGCCAGCAGCTTGACAGGAACTTCTAACTATGGCTACACCTTC	CASSLTGTSNYGYTF